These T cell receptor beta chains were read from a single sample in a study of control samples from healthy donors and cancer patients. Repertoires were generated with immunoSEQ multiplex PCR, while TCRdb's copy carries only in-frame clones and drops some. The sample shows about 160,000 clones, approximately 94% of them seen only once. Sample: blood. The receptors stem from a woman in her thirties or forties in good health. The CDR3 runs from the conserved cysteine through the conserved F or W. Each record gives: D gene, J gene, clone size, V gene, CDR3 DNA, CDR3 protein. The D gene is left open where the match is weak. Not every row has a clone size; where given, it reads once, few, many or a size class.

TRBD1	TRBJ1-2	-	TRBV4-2	TGTGCCAGCAGCCTTACGGACAGGGGCCCAGTAGCTAACTATGGCTACACCTTC	CASSLTDRGPVANYGYTF
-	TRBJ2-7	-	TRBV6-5	TGTGCCAGCAACTGGGGGTACTACGAGCAGTACTTC	CASNWGYYEQYF
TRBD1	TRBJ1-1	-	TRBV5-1	TGCGCCAGCAGCTCGGGACCGGGACAGGGAGACACTGAAGCTTTCTTT	CASSSGPGQGDTEAFF
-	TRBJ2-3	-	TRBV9	TGTGCCAGCAGCCCCACGCCGGGTCGGGCAGATACGCAGTATTTT	CASSPTPGRADTQYF
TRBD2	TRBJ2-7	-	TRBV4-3	TGCGCCAGCAGGGGCGGACTAGCGGGACCGTACGAGCAGTACTTC	CASRGGLAGPYEQYF
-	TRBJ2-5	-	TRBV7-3	TGTGCCAGCAGCAGAGGGGTGGGAGAGACCCAGTACTTC	CASSRGVGETQYF
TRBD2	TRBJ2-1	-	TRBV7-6	TGTGCCAGCAGCGAGACTAGCGGGAGGGCCAATGAGCAGTTCTTC	CASSETSGRANEQFF
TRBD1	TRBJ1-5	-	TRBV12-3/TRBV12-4	TGTGCCAGCACCGGGACAGGGATTCAGCCCCAGCATTTT	CASTGTGIQPQHF
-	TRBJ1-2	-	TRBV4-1	TGCGCCAGCAGCCCAACTACTAACTATGGCTACACCTTC	CASSPTTNYGYTF
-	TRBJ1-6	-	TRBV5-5	TGTGCCAGCAGCTTGGCCGCTTCACCCCTCCACTTT	CASSLAASPLHF
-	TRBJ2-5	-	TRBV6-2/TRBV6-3	TGTGCCAGCAGTCCCGGGACAACCCCGACGCCTCAAGAGACCCAGTACTTC	CASSPGTTPTPQETQYF
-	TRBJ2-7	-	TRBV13	TGTGCCAGCAGCTTAAAGCTTGGGACACGTTTCTCCTACGAGCAGTACTTC	CASSLKLGTRFSYEQYF
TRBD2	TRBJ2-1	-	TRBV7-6	TGTGCCAGCAGCTTACCGACCAGCGGGGGGGCCGGTGAGCAGTTCTTC	CASSLPTSGGAGEQFF
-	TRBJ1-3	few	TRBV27	TGTGCCAGCAGTTTAATCAGTCTCGGAAACACCATATATTTT	CASSLISLGNTIYF
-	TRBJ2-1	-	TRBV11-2	TGTGCCAGCAGCTCCTCTTCGACATCCTACAATGAGCAGTTCTTC	CASSSSSTSYNEQFF
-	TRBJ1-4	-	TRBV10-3	TGTGCCATCAGTGAGTCGAGGCAGGGGAGCTATAATGAAAAACTGTTTTTT	CAISESRQGSYNEKLFF
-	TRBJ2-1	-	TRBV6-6	TGTGCCAGCAGTGGCGGGACAGTATACAATGAGCAGTTCTTC	CASSGGTVYNEQFF
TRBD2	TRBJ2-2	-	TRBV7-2	TGTGCCAGCAGCTTAGGGCGACTAGCGGGAGGGCACGGGGAGCTGTTTTTT	CASSLGRLAGGHGELFF
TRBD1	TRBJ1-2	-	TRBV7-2	TGTGCCAGCAGCTTAATGGGACAGGGGTCGTTTGGCTACACCTTC	CASSLMGQGSFGYTF
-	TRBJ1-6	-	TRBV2	TGTGCCAGCAGTGAAGGAGGGGTAGCACCCCTCCACTTT	CASSEGGVAPLHF
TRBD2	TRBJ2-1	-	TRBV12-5	TGTGCTAGTGGCCCGACTAGCGTGAATGAGCAGTTCTTC	CASGPTSVNEQFF
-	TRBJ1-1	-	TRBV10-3	TGTGCCATCACCTCGGACCGAGGGAACACTGAAGCTTTCTTT	CAITSDRGNTEAFF
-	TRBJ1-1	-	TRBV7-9	TGTGCCAGCAGCTTGGGGGAAGGGGTGAACACTGAAGCTTTCTTT	CASSLGEGVNTEAFF
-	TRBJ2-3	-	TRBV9	TGTGCCAGCAGCGTAGGTACAGATACGCAGTATTTT	CASSVGTDTQYF
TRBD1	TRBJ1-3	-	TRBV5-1	TGCGCCAGCAGCTTGGGGACAGGGGCCCTAGGAAACACCATATATTTT	CASSLGTGALGNTIYF
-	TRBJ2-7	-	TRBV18	TGTGCCAGCTCACCAGGAACCTCCCGGGGCTCCTACGAGCAGTACTTC	CASSPGTSRGSYEQYF
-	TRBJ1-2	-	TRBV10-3	TGTGCCATCAGTGAGGGGGGAGGCTATGGCTACACCTTC	CAISEGGGYGYTF
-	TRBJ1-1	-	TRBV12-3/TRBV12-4	TGTGCCAGCAGTTTAGGAGAGACATTGGCTTTCTTT	CASSLGETLAFF
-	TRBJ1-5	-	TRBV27	TGTGCCAGCAGTTCCGGGGTAAATCAGCCCCAGCATTTT	CASSSGVNQPQHF
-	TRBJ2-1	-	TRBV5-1	TGCGCCAGCAGCTTTACAGAAACTTACTCCTACAATGAGCAGTTCTTC	CASSFTETYSYNEQFF
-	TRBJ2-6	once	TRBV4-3	TGCGCCAGCAGCAAAGTCGTGGGGAACTCTGGGGCCAACGTCCTGACTTTC	CASSKVVGNSGANVLTF
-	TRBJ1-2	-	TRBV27	TGTGCCAGCAGTTCCCGGCCAGCACCTCAAGATGGCTACACCTTC	CASSSRPAPQDGYTF
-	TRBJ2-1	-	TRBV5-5	TGTGCCAGCAGCTTGGCCAAGCAGGGCAATGAGCAGTTCTTC	CASSLAKQGNEQFF
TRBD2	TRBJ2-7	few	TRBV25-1	TGTGCCAGCAGTGCCGGGGGGGTGCGGTACTTC	CASSAGGVRYF
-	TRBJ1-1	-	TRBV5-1	TGCGCCAGCAGTTCACAGGGGAACACTGAAGCTTTCTTT	CASSSQGNTEAFF
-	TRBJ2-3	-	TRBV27	TGTGCCAGCAGTTTGCATCCCCGAGGGGGGGACCTCCACGCTTTCACAGATACGCAGTATTTT	CASSLHPRGGDLHAFTDTQYF
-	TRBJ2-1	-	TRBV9	TGTGCCAGCAGCGTAGGAAATACGGGGCGGCCTGAGCAGTTCTTC	CASSVGNTGRPEQFF
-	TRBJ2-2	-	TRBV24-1	TGTGCCACCAGTGATTCGAAGGGGCCGGGCACCGGGGAGCTGTTTTTT	CATSDSKGPGTGELFF
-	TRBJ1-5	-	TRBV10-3	TGTGCCATCAGTGAGTTCGGCAACGTCAATCAGCCCCAGCATTTT	CAISEFGNVNQPQHF
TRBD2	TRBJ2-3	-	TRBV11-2	TGTGCCAGCAGCTTAGGACTAGCGGCCACAGATACGCAGTATTTT	CASSLGLAATDTQYF
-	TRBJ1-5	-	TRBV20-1	TGCAGCGTGGGGGTAGGGCCCCAGCATTTT	CSVGVGPQHF
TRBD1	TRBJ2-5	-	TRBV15	TGTGCCACCAGCATTTTGACAGGGGGCTTAGAGACCCAGTACTTC	CATSILTGGLETQYF
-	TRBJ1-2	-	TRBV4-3	TGCGCCAGCAGCCAAGTCACCAGGGCCAACTATGGCTACACCTTC	CASSQVTRANYGYTF
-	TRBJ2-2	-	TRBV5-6	TGTGCCAGCAGCACGGGACCACTCTCGGGCACCGGGGAGCTGTTTTTT	CASSTGPLSGTGELFF
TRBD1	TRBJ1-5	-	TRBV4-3	TGCGCCAGCAGCCGCGGGACAGCCAGCAATCAGCCCCAGCATTTT	CASSRGTASNQPQHF
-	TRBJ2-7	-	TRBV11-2	TGTGCCAGCAGCCGCTGGACATCCTACTACGAGCAGTACTTC	CASSRWTSYYEQYF
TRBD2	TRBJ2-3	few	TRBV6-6	TGTGCCAGCAGCCTGGGACTAGCGGGATTCACAGATACGCAGTATTTT	CASSLGLAGFTDTQYF